The 10 T cell receptor beta chains presented below share a single source sample, sequenced in a study of shared T cell receptors in the human thymus. Clones were read by immunoSEQ multiplex PCR, and TCRdb kept only the in-frame ones, dropping some. The sample comprises hundreds of thousands of clones, around 87% of which are singletons, and about 0.01% rests with the top ten. The sample was also linked to a second study, of human thymus T cells.

The sequenced sample was thymocytes. These receptors came from a boy younger than two with a congenital heart defect.

The V gene is TRBV28, the J gene TRBJ2-7; TRBD2 matches at 7 bases. This CDR3 comprises 12 residues. V dropped 9 bases and J dropped 1; count of bases not matched to a gene: 3. The germline gives CDR1 MDHEN, CDR2 SYDVKM. In DNA, the CDR3 is TGTGCCAGTGCGGGGGATTCCTACGAGCAGTACTTC. It encodes CASAGDSYEQYF.

This chain links TRBV10-2 with TRBJ2-1; D call uncertain. The V end was cut by 6 bases, the J end by 1 base, with 7 bases between. Germline CDR1 WSHSY, CDR2 SAAADI. This CDR3 contains 13 residues. The CDR3 is CASSPTSYNEQFF. In DNA, the CDR3 is TGCGCCAGCAGCCCAACTTCCTACAATGAGCAGTTCTTC.

This CDR3 is CAVGASGYTF. The CDR3 DNA reads as TGTGCCGTGGGGGCCAGTGGCTACACCTTC. The rearrangement joins TRBV6-5 to TRBJ1-2, with a tentative D call TRBD1 (6 bases). The germline V gene encodes CDR1 MNHEY and CDR2 SVGAGI. V dropped 11 bases and J dropped 7 bases, with 11 bases sitting between them. The CDR3 length is 10 residues.

This sequence joins TRBV10-1 and TRBJ2-7, with TRBD1 as a possible D gene (6 bases). The length of the CDR3 is 13 residues. CDR1 and CDR2 from the germline V gene are WNHNN and SYGVQD (reference sequence). V was trimmed by 5 bases and J by 2 bases, leaving 10 bases between them. In nucleotides, the CDR3 is TGCGCCAGCAGTCCCCGGACAGCCTACGAGCAGTACTTC. Protein: CASSPRTAYEQYF.

The chain couples TRBV27 to TRBJ2-1, with 10 bases lining up with TRBD2. This CDR3 contains 16 residues. Germline V gives CDR1 MNHEY, CDR2 SMNVEV (reference sequence). With V trimmed by 6 bases and J by 5 bases, 10 bases remained unmatched. The CDR3 DNA sequence: TGTGCCAGCAGCCTTGATAGCGGGAGGCCCAACAATGAGCAGTTCTTC. It is translated as CASSLDSGRPNNEQFF.

This clone has more than one count but fewer than ten. The sample carries other DNA sequences with the same CDR3. The V call is TRBV2, the J call TRBJ2-7; tentative D call: TRBD2 (6 bases). Trimming shortened V by 3 bases and J by 3 bases, and 6 bases separated the two germline ends. Germline V CDR1 and CDR2: SNHLY, FYNNEI. The CDR3 has 12 amino acids. CDR3 region: CASSDGGYEQYF. The CDR3 DNA is TGTGCCAGCAGTGACGGGGGCTACGAGCAGTACTTC.

This chain links TRBV14 with TRBJ2-7; 11 bases map to TRBD2. The V gene end was trimmed by 4 bases and the J gene end by 6 bases; junction bases not matched to a gene: 11. The CDR3 has 16 residues. Germline CDR1 and CDR2: SGHDN and FVKESK. The CDR3 sequence: CASSRTGLAGFCEQYF. The CDR3 DNA follows: TGTGCCAGCAGCCGAACCGGACTAGCGGGCTTCTGCGAGCAGTACTTC.

This chain links TRBV10-3 with TRBJ2-2; TRBD1 agrees at 9 bases. The CDR3 loop spans 18 amino acids. After removal of 2 bases from V and 7 bases from J, the junction contained 14 bases not matched to a gene. From germline, CDR1 is ENHRY and CDR2 SYGVKD. The chain's CDR3 is CAISEEFWDRVGDGELFF. The CDR3 DNA reads as TGTGCCATCAGTGAGGAGTTTTGGGACAGGGTAGGAGACGGGGAGCTGTTTTTT.

The V call is TRBV7-6, the J call TRBJ2-5; no firm D call. CDR3 size: 16 residues. The germline CDR1 and CDR2 sequences are SGHVS and FNYEAQ. Trimming cost V 6 bases and J 2 bases, with 19 bases left between them. Here the CDR3 reads CASRPHPLGRQETQYF. Here the CDR3 DNA reads TGTGCCAGCAGACCACACCCCTTGGGCAGACAAGAGACCCAGTACTTC.

The chain carries TRBV28 and TRBJ2-3; 7 bases align to TRBD1. The CDR3 length is 12 residues. V lost 5 bases to trimming and J lost 13 bases; unmatched junction nucleotides: 9. The germline gives CDR1 MDHEN, CDR2 SYDVKM. The DNA for the CDR3 is TGTGCCAGCAGTCCACTCGGACAGGTCAAGTATTTT. Amino acid sequence: CASSPLGQVKYF.